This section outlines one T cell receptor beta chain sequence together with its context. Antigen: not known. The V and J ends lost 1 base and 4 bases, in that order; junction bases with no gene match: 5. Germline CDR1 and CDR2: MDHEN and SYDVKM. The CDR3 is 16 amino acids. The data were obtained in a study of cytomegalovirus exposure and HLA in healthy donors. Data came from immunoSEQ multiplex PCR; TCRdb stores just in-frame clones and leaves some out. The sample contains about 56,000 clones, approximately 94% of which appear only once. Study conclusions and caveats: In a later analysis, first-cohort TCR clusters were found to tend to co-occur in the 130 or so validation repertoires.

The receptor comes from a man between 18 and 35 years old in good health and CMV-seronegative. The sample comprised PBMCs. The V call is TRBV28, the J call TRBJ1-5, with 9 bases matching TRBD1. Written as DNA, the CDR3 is TGTGCCAGCAGTTTATTGGGTGGACAGGGGAATCAGCCCCAGCATTTT. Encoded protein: CASSLLGGQGNQPQHF.